This section outlines one TCR beta chain sequence together with its context. The target antigen is unknown. V was trimmed by 3 bases and J by 5 bases, leaving 13 bases between them. Germline lookup yields CDR1 DFQATT and CDR2 SNEGSKA (reference sequence). The CDR3 is 13 residues long. This sample is part of a study of T-cell reconstitution after alpha-beta-depleted transplantation in children. General study findings and limits: Diversity and T-cell counts at one year after transplant derived mostly from new T cells. Some patients' high day-60 TCRbeta diversity was traced to surviving recipient T cells and thymic progenitors.

As it was prepared, the TCRbeta library received unique molecular identifiers. TCRdb fed the PCR reads into MiXCR, producing one record per CDR3 protein. Among around 100,000 distinct CDR3 sequences listed, around 10% were seen once. This sequence joins TRBV20-1 and TRBJ2-5; TRBD2 might be the D (6 bases). The source material was PBMCs, sampled before TCRalphabeta/CD19-depleted stem cell transplant. The clonotype comes from a boy younger than 10 with acute lymphoblastic leukemia, due to receive a stem cell transplant. CDR3 residues: CSASGSGEETQYF. The CDR3, as DNA: TGCAGTGCTAGCGGGAGTGGAGAGGAGACCCAGTACTTC.